The 27 T cell receptor beta chains in this list originate from one sample, sequenced in a study of T-cell memory formation after mild COVID-19. Via MiXCR, TCRdb re-called the 5' RACE reads, giving one row per CDR3 protein. The sample yields 120,000 or so distinct CDR3 sequences, roughly 15% seen once. The sample was PBMCs or a T cell subset sorted from them (not recorded which). The source is an adult woman who had mild COVID-19 (a few samples of this study predate the infection). Cell type and time point are not known.

This clonotype was seen a handful of times. V and J are TRBV2 and TRBJ1-1, with 8 bases fitting TRBD1. V gave up 8 bases and J gave up 4 bases; unmatched junction bases: 6. Germline V lookup: CDR1 SNHLY, CDR2 FYNNEI. The CDR3 contains 13 residues. The CDR3 DNA reads as TGTGCCAGCGGAACAGGGGGGGTCACTGAAGCTTTCTTT. This translates into CASGTGGVTEAFF. The full variable domain, its missing parts supplied by reference TRBV2 and TRBJ1-1, is EPEVTQTPSHQVTQMGQEVILRCVPISNHLYFYWYRQILGQKVEFLVSFYNNEISEKSEIFDDQFSVERPDGSNFTLKIRSTKLEDSAMYFCASGTGGVTEAFFGQGTRLTVV.

This clonotype turned up a few times. The V call is TRBV11-2, the J call TRBJ2-2, with D unclear. The V and J ends lost 5 bases and 6 bases respectively, with 19 bases between them. CDR3 length: 16 residues. Germline CDR1 reads SGHAT; CDR2 reads FQNNGV. CDR3 region: CASSPVQFLVAGELFF. CDR3 coding DNA: TGTGCCAGCAGCCCCGTACAGTTTCTGGTAGCCGGGGAGCTGTTTTTT.

The CDR3, as DNA: TGCAGTGCTAGCGGAACAGGGGGCAGCGCTGAAGCTTTCTTT. It encodes CSASGTGGSAEAFF. The chain combines TRBV20-1 with TRBJ1-1, with TRBD1 identical over 9 bases. CDR3 length: 14 residues. Germline values: CDR1 DFQATT, CDR2 SNEGSKA (reference sequence). J gave up 6 bases and V 3 bases, and 8 bases lay outside the gene matches.

The rearrangement links TRBV7-6 to TRBJ1-6; perhaps TRBD1 as D (5 bases). The CDR3 length is 17 residues. The germline V gene encodes CDR1 SGHVS and CDR2 FNYEAQ. With 1 base removed from V and 7 bases from J, the gap between germline ends came to 17 bases. CDR3 DNA: TGTGCCAGCAGCTTAGATCCCGGGGCCATCTTAAATTCACCCCTCCACTTT. It is translated as CASSLDPGAILNSPLHF. The entire variable domain, with the rest obtained from reference TRBV7-6 and TRBJ1-6, is as follows: GAGVSQSPRYKVTKRGQDVALRCDPISGHVSLYWYRQALGQGPEFLTYFNYEAQQDKSGLPNDRFSAERPEGSISTLTIQRTEQRDSAMYRCASSLDPGAILNSPLHFGNGTRLTVT.

The chain combines TRBV12-3 or TRBV12-4 with TRBJ2-5; D gene ambiguous. The germline V and J ends were trimmed by 2 bases and 4 bases, with 8 bases remaining between them. CDR3 length: 13 amino acids. The CDR3 coding sequence is TGTGCCAGCAGTTTACATGAGCTAGAGACCCAGTACTTC. Translation: CASSLHELETQYF.

The V and J genes are TRBV6-5 and TRBJ2-2, with D possibly being TRBD1 (5 bases). Germline V lookup: CDR1 MNHEY, CDR2 SVGAGI. The CDR3 has 15 residues. The germline V and J ends were trimmed by 11 bases and 4 bases, with 20 bases remaining between them. The DNA of the CDR3 is TGTGCCTCAAACCCCGAGACAGAAGGCACCGGGGAGCTGTTTTTT. Its translation: CASNPETEGTGELFF.

The table lists this clonotype with a few counts. The chain recombines TRBV7-2 with TRBJ2-7, with TRBD2 matching 9 bases. Germline CDR1 and CDR2: SGHTA and FQGNSA. The CDR3 spans 14 residues. The junction had 4 bases not matched to a gene; V was cut back by 3 bases and J by 4 bases. CDR3 sequence: CASSFGGGAYEQYF. CDR3 bases: TGTGCCAGCAGCTTCGGCGGGGGGGCGTACGAGCAGTACTTC.

V usage is TRBV5-4 and J usage is TRBJ2-1, with no clear D. V was shortened by 5 bases and J by 6 bases, with 6 bases between the two germline ends. Germline values: CDR1 SGHNT, CDR2 YYREEE (reference sequence). The CDR3 is made up of 11 amino acids. CDR3 nucleotide sequence: TGTGCCAGCAGGGTTCGCAATGAGCAGTTCTTC. It codes for CASRVRNEQFF.

This clonotype was seen a handful of times. This chain links TRBV6-2 or TRBV6-3 with TRBJ2-5, with 14 bases identical to TRBD2. The CDR3 loop spans 16 amino acids. Germline-derived CDR1 and CDR2 are MNHEY and SVGEGT. J gave up 4 bases and V 5 bases, and 6 bases lay outside the gene matches. The CDR3 here is CASSGPGLAGVETQYF. The CDR3 DNA reads TGTGCCAGCAGTGGACCGGGACTAGCGGGAGTAGAGACCCAGTACTTC.

V gene TRBV4-1 combines with J gene TRBJ2-7, with D perhaps TRBD2 (5 bases). Trimming removed 1 base from V and 3 bases from J, with 10 bases in between. CDR1 is MGHRA and CDR2 is YSYEKL in the germline V gene. The CDR3 totals 14 residues. The CDR3 loop reads CASSQGMGSYEQYF. DNA of the CDR3: TGCGCCAGCAGCCAAGGGATGGGGAGCTACGAGCAGTACTTC.

The chain joins TRBV7-9 to TRBJ2-7, with D hard to call. CDR1 and CDR2 from the germline V gene are SEHNR and FQNEAQ (reference sequence). The CDR3 has 13 amino acids. Trimming removed 8 bases at V and 4 bases at J, with 15 bases between. The CDR3 here is CASAKEWIYEQYF. The CDR3 DNA is TGTGCCAGCGCGAAAGAATGGATTTACGAGCAGTACTTC.

This clonotype has a handful of counts. The CDR3, as DNA: TGCGCCAGCAGCCAAGTCCAGTCTGCAGAACCGGATACGCAGTATTTT. It codes for CASSQVQSAEPDTQYF. The genes are TRBV4-3 and TRBJ2-3; D gene uncertain. The germline CDR1 and CDR2 sequences are LGHNA and YSLEER. This CDR3 spans 16 amino acids. The V end lost 1 base, the J end lost 6 bases, and 17 bases lay between the germline ends.

The CDR3 nucleotides read TGCGCCAGCAGTCCGGATCGGGGGACCCAGGGCACAGATACGCAGTATTTT. Encoded protein: CASSPDRGTQGTDTQYF. The chain recombines TRBV5-1 with TRBJ2-3, with D possibly matching TRBD2 (6 bases). CDR3 length: 17 residues. V lost 5 bases and J 1 base, leaving 20 bases between the germline ends. The V gene's germline CDR1 is SGHRS and CDR2 YFSETQ.

V is TRBV7-2 and J is TRBJ2-2; 7 bases match TRBD2. Looked up from germline, CDR1 is SGHTA and CDR2 is FQGNSA. The junction had 14 bases not matched to a gene; V was cut back by 4 bases and J by 9 bases. There are 16 residues in the CDR3. The CDR3 nucleotides read TGTGCCAGCAGCTCAGGGAGGGGCTACGCGAGCAGGGAGCTGTTTTTT. It translates to CASSSGRGYASRELFF.

This clonotype was found a few times. This chain connects TRBV18 to TRBJ2-7, with TRBD1 matching 9 bases. V trimming: 4 bases; J trimming: 5 bases; junction bases outside the gene matches: 0. Germline-derived CDR1 and CDR2 are KGHSH and LQKENI. The CDR3 has 12 residues. CDR3 protein: CASSRDRDEQYF. CDR3 nucleotides: TGTGCCAGCTCACGGGACAGGGACGAGCAGTACTTC. The full variable domain, rest sourced from reference TRBV18 and TRBJ2-7, is NAGVMQNPRHLVRRRGQEARLRCSPMKGHSHVYWYRQLPEEGLKFMVYLQKENIIDESGMPKERFSAEFPKEGPSILRIQQVVRGDSAAYFCASSRDRDEQYFGPGTRLTVT.

V is TRBV20-1 and J is TRBJ1-1, with no clear D. The germline V gene has CDR1 DFQATT and CDR2 SNEGSKA (reference sequence). V gave up 6 bases and J gave up 7 bases, with 18 bases separating them. CDR3 length: 13 residues. CDR3 loop: CSANQPGGLEAFF. The CDR3 coding sequence is TGCAGTGCCAACCAACCCGGAGGCCTTGAAGCTTTCTTT.

There are a few counts of this clonotype. The chain recombines TRBV6-2 or TRBV6-3 with TRBJ2-1; 9 bases are shared with TRBD1. Germline V gene lookup returns CDR1 MNHEY and CDR2 SVGEGT. The V and J ends lost 6 bases and 4 bases, in that order; junction bases with no gene match: 10. This CDR3 comprises 16 residues. The CDR3 here is CASSPNTGQGYNEQFF. CDR3 bases: TGTGCCAGCAGCCCGAACACGGGACAGGGATACAATGAGCAGTTCTTC.

A few counts support this clonotype. This chain joins TRBV25-1 and TRBJ2-5; unclear D gene. The CDR3 spans 14 residues. Trimming cost V 0 bases and J 4 bases, with 9 bases left between them. Germline CDR1 MGHDK, CDR2 SYGVNS. The CDR3 reads CASSEYTHTETQYF. Here the CDR3 DNA reads TGTGCCAGCAGTGAATATACTCACACAGAGACCCAGTACTTC.

This clonotype has more than one count but fewer than ten. For the CDR3, the DNA is TGTGCCAGCTCAGCGGACAGGGGGGCTGAAGCTTTCTTT. Amino acids: CASSADRGAEAFF. The rearrangement uses TRBV18 and TRBJ1-1; TRBD1 matches 10 bases. Trimming took 5 bases from V and 6 from J; bases not matched to a gene: 3. Germline V gene lookup returns CDR1 KGHSH and CDR2 LQKENI. This CDR3 comprises 13 residues.

This clonotype was seen only a few times. The chain couples TRBV11-1 to TRBJ2-7, with 8 bases identical to TRBD1. Trimming cost V 5 bases and J 0 bases; bases outside gene matches: 6. The CDR3 spans 15 residues. Per the germline V gene, CDR1 is SGHAT and CDR2 is FQDESV (reference sequence). The CDR3 nucleotides are TGTGCCAGCAGCCTTTACAGGGGGAACTCCTACGAGCAGTACTTC. It yields the protein CASSLYRGNSYEQYF.

The chain has TRBV5-1 and TRBJ2-1; D perhaps matches TRBD2 (5 bases). Trimming removed 1 base from V and 0 bases from J, with 17 bases in between. From germline, CDR1 is SGHRS and CDR2 YFSETQ. CDR3 length: 18 amino acids. CDR3 nucleotide sequence: TGCGCCAGCAGCTTGCCCCTTGGGTTGGGGAGCTCCTACAATGAGCAGTTCTTC. Amino acid sequence: CASSLPLGLGSSYNEQFF.

This chain links TRBV7-2 with TRBJ1-5; no firm D call. CDR1 is SGHTA and CDR2 is FQGNSA in the germline V gene. V was pared by 2 bases and J by 2 bases, with 7 bases between. The CDR3 extends over 14 amino acids. CDR3 DNA sequence: TGTGCCAGCAGCTTACGGGGTGGCAATCAGCCCCAGCATTTT. Its translation: CASSLRGGNQPQHF. Supplemented by reference TRBV7-2 and TRBJ1-5, the full variable domain reads GAGVSQSPSNKVTEKGKDVELRCDPISGHTALYWYRQSLGQGLEFLIYFQGNSAPDKSGLPSDRFSAERTGGSVSTLTIQRTQQEDSAVYLCASSLRGGNQPQHFGDGTRLSIL.

This chain connects TRBV19 to TRBJ2-3, with D unresolved. Germline CDR1 and CDR2: LNHDA and SQIVND (reference sequence). The CDR3 length is 13 residues. V lost 5 bases and J lost 3, with 9 bases in between. Here the CDR3 reads CASSQLLTDTQYF. For the CDR3, the DNA is TGTGCCAGTAGTCAGCTGTTGACAGATACGCAGTATTTT.

The chain recombines TRBV7-2 with TRBJ2-2; no definite D call. Per the germline V gene, CDR1 is SGHTA and CDR2 is FQGNSA. V lost 4 bases to trimming and J lost 6 bases, with 12 bases between them. CDR3 length: 14 amino acids. CDR3 amino acids: CASSSSRGAGELFF. As DNA, the CDR3 is TGTGCCAGCAGCTCGAGTCGTGGGGCCGGGGAGCTGTTTTTT. The whole variable domain, filled in from reference TRBV7-2 and TRBJ2-2, reads GAGVSQSPSNKVTEKGKDVELRCDPISGHTALYWYRQSLGQGLEFLIYFQGNSAPDKSGLPSDRFSAERTGGSVSTLTIQRTQQEDSAVYLCASSSSRGAGELFFGEGSRLTVL.

This chain uses TRBV20-1 with TRBJ1-2, with a possible D match to TRBD1 (6 bases). The CDR3 totals 14 residues. Trimming removed 5 bases from V and 8 bases from J, with 21 bases in between. Germline V gives CDR1 DFQATT, CDR2 SNEGSKA (reference sequence). The CDR3 DNA sequence: TGCAGTGCTCCTCCACAGACAGGTAGAGGAGGCTACACCTTC. This sequence encodes CSAPPQTGRGGYTF.

This clonotype was seen only a few times. This chain connects TRBV7-6 to TRBJ2-7; TRBD1 matches at 11 bases. This CDR3 comprises 16 residues. V shed 5 bases and J 1 base; nucleotides not matched to a gene: 7. Germline V gives CDR1 SGHVS, CDR2 FNYEAQ. DNA for the CDR3: TGTGCCAGCAGCCCTCTCGGACAGGGGGCTTCCTACGAGCAGTACTTC. Translated: CASSPLGQGASYEQYF.

This chain uses TRBV3-1 with TRBJ2-2; D gene unclear. CDR3 length: 16 amino acids. V lost 4 bases and J 5 bases, leaving 17 bases between the germline ends. Germline V gives CDR1 LGHDT, CDR2 YNNKEL (reference sequence). Here the CDR3 reads CASSPLPGSVTGELFF. For the CDR3, the DNA is TGTGCCAGCAGCCCACTCCCCGGCTCTGTTACCGGGGAGCTGTTTTTT.